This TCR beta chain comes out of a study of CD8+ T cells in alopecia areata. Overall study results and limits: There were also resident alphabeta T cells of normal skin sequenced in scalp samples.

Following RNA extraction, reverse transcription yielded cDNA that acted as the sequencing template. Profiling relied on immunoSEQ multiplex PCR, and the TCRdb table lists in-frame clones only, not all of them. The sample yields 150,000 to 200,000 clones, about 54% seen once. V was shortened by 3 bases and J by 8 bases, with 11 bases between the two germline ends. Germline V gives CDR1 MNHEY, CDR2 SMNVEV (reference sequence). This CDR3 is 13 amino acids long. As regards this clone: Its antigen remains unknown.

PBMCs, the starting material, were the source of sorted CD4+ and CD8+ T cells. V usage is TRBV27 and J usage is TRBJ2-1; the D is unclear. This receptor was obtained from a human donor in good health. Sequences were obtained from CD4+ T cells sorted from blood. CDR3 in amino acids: CASSFITGDEQFF. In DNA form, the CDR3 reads TGTGCCAGCAGTTTTATCACCGGCGATGAGCAGTTCTTC.